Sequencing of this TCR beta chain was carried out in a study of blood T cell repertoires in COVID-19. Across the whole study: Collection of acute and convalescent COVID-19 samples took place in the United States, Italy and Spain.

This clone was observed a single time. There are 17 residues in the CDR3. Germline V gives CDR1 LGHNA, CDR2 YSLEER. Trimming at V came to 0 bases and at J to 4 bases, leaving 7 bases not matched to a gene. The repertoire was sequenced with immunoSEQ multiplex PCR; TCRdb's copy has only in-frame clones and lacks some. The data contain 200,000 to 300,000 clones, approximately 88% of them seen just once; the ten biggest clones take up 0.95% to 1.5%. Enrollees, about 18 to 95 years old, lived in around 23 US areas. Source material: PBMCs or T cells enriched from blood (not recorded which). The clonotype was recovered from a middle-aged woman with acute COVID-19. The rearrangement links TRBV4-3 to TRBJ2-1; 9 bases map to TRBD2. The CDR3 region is CASSQDGSGSGYNEQFF. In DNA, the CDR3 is TGCGCCAGCAGCCAAGATGGTAGCGGGAGCGGGTACAATGAGCAGTTCTTC.